Listed below are T cell receptor beta chains from one sample, sequenced in a study of long-term antiretroviral therapy in people with HIV. Data came from immunoSEQ multiplex PCR; TCRdb stores just in-frame clones and leaves some out. The sample has some 22,000 clones, 88% seen once. The starting material was unsorted PBMCs, obtained 2.3 years after starting antiretroviral therapy. The receptors shown here come from a man aged 60 to 75 with HIV. The CDR3 runs from the conserved cysteine through the conserved F or W. The D gene is left open where the match is weak. For some rows the clone size is stated as once, few or many, or as a class when expanded; others skip it.

d_call clone_size j_call v_call cdr3_nt cdr3_aa
TRBD1 . TRBJ2-3 TRBV5-8 TGTGCCAGCAGCTTCCGGGACAGACGCACAGATACGCAGTATTTT CASSFRDRRTDTQYF
TRBD1 . TRBJ1-2 TRBV18 TGTGCCAGCTCACTTATGGACAGGGACCATAACTATGGCTACACCTTC CASSLMDRDHNYGYTF
TRBD2 . TRBJ2-7 TRBV7-8 TGTGCCAGCAGCTGGACTAGATCCCAAGCCTACGAGCAGTACTTC CASSWTRSQAYEQYF
TRBD1 . TRBJ1-1 TRBV4-1 TGCGCCAGCAGCCTCGCCGGGACAGGGCGCACTGAAGCTTTCTTT CASSLAGTGRTEAFF
. . TRBJ2-7 TRBV1 TGCACCAGCAGCCAAAGGGGGTACGAGCAGTACTTC CTSSQRGYEQYF
TRBD2 once TRBJ2-1 TRBV5-1 TGCGCCAGCAGCTGGACTAGCGGGGGATACAATGAGCAGTTCTTC CASSWTSGGYNEQFF
. . TRBJ1-6 TRBV13 TGTGCCAGCAGACGAACGGTAGGGGCAGGTTCACCCCTCCACTTT CASRRTVGAGSPLHF
. . TRBJ1-1 TRBV19 TGTGCCAGTAGTATAGACTTCACGACAGTGAACACTGAAGCTTTCTTT CASSIDFTTVNTEAFF
. . TRBJ2-7 TRBV7-2 TGTGCCAGCAGCTTAAAAGGTTTGGGACCAACCTACGAGCAGTACTTC CASSLKGLGPTYEQYF
TRBD1 once TRBJ2-7 TRBV11-3 TGTGCCAGCAGCCGACCGGACAGGGGATCCTACGAGCAGTACTTC CASSRPDRGSYEQYF
. . TRBJ1-5 TRBV28 TGTGCCAGCAGGATAAATAGCAATCAGCCCCAGCATTTT CASRINSNQPQHF
. . TRBJ1-5 TRBV27 TGTGCCAGCAGTCCCTCCGATCAGCCCCAGCATTTT CASSPSDQPQHF
. . TRBJ1-1 TRBV4-2 TGTGCCAGCAGCCAAGATACGGCAGGAAGAGCTTTCTTT CASSQDTAGRAFF
TRBD1 once TRBJ2-7 TRBV5-1 TGCGCCAGCAGCCCTTATGACAGGGGGCGCTCATACGAGCAGTACTTC CASSPYDRGRSYEQYF
. . TRBJ1-1 TRBV5-1 TGCGCCAGCAGCCCCCACAGGGACGGCACTGAAGCTTTCTTT CASSPHRDGTEAFF
TRBD2 . TRBJ2-7 TRBV7-2 TGTGCCAGCAGCCCTAGCGGTACTATCTACGAGCAGTACTTC CASSPSGTIYEQYF